These T cell receptor beta chains were read from a single sample in a study of blood T cell repertoires in COVID-19. Method: immunoSEQ multiplex PCR; TCRdb's copy keeps in-frame clones and lacks some. The sample lists roughly 76,000 clones; around 87% were seen once. The sample taken for sequencing was peripheral blood. The receptors stem from a woman younger than 35 with acute or convalescent COVID-19. Both conserved end residues are part of each CDR3. D genes are given only for firm matches. Not all rows give a size; the values are once, few, many and, for expanded clones, a class.

d_call: TRBD2; v_call: TRBV5-6; clone_size: .; j_call: TRBJ2-2; cdr3_aa: CASSLPSGRNTGELFF; cdr3_nt: TGTGCCAGCAGCCTACCTAGCGGGAGGAACACCGGGGAGCTGTTTTTT
d_call: .; v_call: TRBV10-2; clone_size: .; j_call: TRBJ2-5; cdr3_aa: CASSESEETQYF; cdr3_nt: TGCGCCAGCAGTGAGTCCGAAGAGACCCAGTACTTC
d_call: TRBD1; v_call: TRBV19; clone_size: .; j_call: TRBJ2-2; cdr3_aa: CASKQGAGELFF; cdr3_nt: TGTGCCAGTAAACAGGGGGCCGGGGAGCTGTTTTTT
d_call: .; v_call: TRBV4-3; clone_size: .; j_call: TRBJ1-2; cdr3_aa: CASSQDIGGDGYTF; cdr3_nt: TGCGCCAGCAGCCAAGATATCGGGGGAGATGGCTACACCTTC
d_call: TRBD1; v_call: TRBV30; clone_size: .; j_call: TRBJ1-1; cdr3_aa: CAWSAQGAIVAFF; cdr3_nt: TGTGCCTGGAGTGCCCAGGGGGCGATTGTGGCTTTCTTT
d_call: TRBD2; v_call: TRBV6-2/TRBV6-3; clone_size: .; j_call: TRBJ2-1; cdr3_aa: CASSYFYRLGGSSYNEQFF; cdr3_nt: TGTGCCAGCAGTTACTTCTACCGCCTCGGCGGGAGCTCCTACAATGAGCAGTTCTTC
d_call: .; v_call: TRBV4-1; clone_size: .; j_call: TRBJ1-6; cdr3_aa: CASSQVEVSPLHF; cdr3_nt: TGCGCCAGCAGCCAAGTTGAGGTTTCACCCCTCCACTTT
d_call: .; v_call: TRBV5-1; clone_size: .; j_call: TRBJ1-1; cdr3_aa: CASSFLLLTDNTEAFF; cdr3_nt: TGCGCCAGCAGCTTTCTTCTACTGACAGACAACACTGAAGCTTTCTTT
d_call: TRBD2; v_call: TRBV15; clone_size: .; j_call: TRBJ2-1; cdr3_aa: CATSRFGLAGLNEQFF; cdr3_nt: TGTGCCACCAGCAGATTCGGACTAGCGGGTCTTAATGAGCAGTTCTTC
d_call: .; v_call: TRBV5-1; clone_size: .; j_call: TRBJ2-2; cdr3_aa: CASRLSGAGELFF; cdr3_nt: TGCGCCAGCAGATTGTCAGGGGCCGGGGAGCTGTTTTTT
d_call: TRBD1; v_call: TRBV7-9; clone_size: .; j_call: TRBJ2-3; cdr3_aa: CASSGDRGPDTQYF; cdr3_nt: TGTGCCAGCAGCGGGGACAGGGGCCCAGATACGCAGTATTTT
d_call: .; v_call: TRBV10-2; clone_size: .; j_call: TRBJ1-1; cdr3_aa: CASTLNTGRTEAFF; cdr3_nt: TGCGCCAGCACCCTTAATACGGGTCGAACTGAAGCTTTCTTT
d_call: TRBD1; v_call: TRBV27; clone_size: .; j_call: TRBJ2-1; cdr3_aa: CASSLMPGQGIYNEQFF; cdr3_nt: TGTGCCAGCAGTCTTATGCCGGGACAGGGAATCTACAATGAGCAGTTCTTC
d_call: .; v_call: TRBV18; clone_size: .; j_call: TRBJ2-7; cdr3_aa: CASSEDRSGPSGEQYF; cdr3_nt: TGTGCCAGCTCAGAGGACAGGAGCGGGCCCTCTGGCGAGCAGTACTTC
d_call: TRBD1; v_call: TRBV2; clone_size: .; j_call: TRBJ1-2; cdr3_aa: CASSVEDRGIGGYTF; cdr3_nt: TGTGCCAGCAGTGTTGAAGACAGGGGTATTGGTGGCTACACCTTC
d_call: .; v_call: TRBV4-1; clone_size: .; j_call: TRBJ2-2; cdr3_aa: CASSQRNPGELFF; cdr3_nt: TGCGCCAGCAGCCAGCGCAACCCCGGGGAGCTGTTTTTT
d_call: .; v_call: TRBV11-2; clone_size: few; j_call: TRBJ1-1; cdr3_aa: CASSWTADSMNTEAFF; cdr3_nt: TGTGCCAGCAGCTGGACGGCCGACAGCATGAACACTGAAGCTTTCTTT
d_call: .; v_call: TRBV6-6; clone_size: .; j_call: TRBJ1-1; cdr3_aa: CASSSGTSAPEAFF; cdr3_nt: TGTGCCAGCAGCTCCGGTACCTCTGCACCTGAAGCTTTCTTT
d_call: TRBD1; v_call: TRBV3-1/TRBV3-2; clone_size: .; j_call: TRBJ2-1; cdr3_aa: CASSQEGQGGNEQFF; cdr3_nt: TGTGCCAGCAGCCAAGAGGGACAGGGGGGTAATGAGCAGTTCTTC
d_call: TRBD2; v_call: TRBV9; clone_size: .; j_call: TRBJ2-3; cdr3_aa: CASSVPTSGEIDTQYF; cdr3_nt: TGTGCCAGCAGCGTCCCAACTAGCGGGGAGATAGATACGCAGTATTTT
d_call: TRBD1; v_call: TRBV15; clone_size: .; j_call: TRBJ2-7; cdr3_aa: CATSRGGTAYEQYF; cdr3_nt: TGTGCCACCAGCAGAGGAGGGACAGCCTACGAGCAGTACTTC
d_call: TRBD1; v_call: TRBV29-1; clone_size: .; j_call: TRBJ1-1; cdr3_aa: CSGAYRGLGTEAFF; cdr3_nt: TGCAGCGGCGCATACAGGGGTTTAGGGACTGAAGCTTTCTTT
d_call: .; v_call: TRBV7-9; clone_size: once; j_call: TRBJ1-1; cdr3_aa: CASSLAQGPTEAFF; cdr3_nt: TGTGCCAGCAGCTTAGCCCAGGGTCCCACTGAAGCTTTCTTT